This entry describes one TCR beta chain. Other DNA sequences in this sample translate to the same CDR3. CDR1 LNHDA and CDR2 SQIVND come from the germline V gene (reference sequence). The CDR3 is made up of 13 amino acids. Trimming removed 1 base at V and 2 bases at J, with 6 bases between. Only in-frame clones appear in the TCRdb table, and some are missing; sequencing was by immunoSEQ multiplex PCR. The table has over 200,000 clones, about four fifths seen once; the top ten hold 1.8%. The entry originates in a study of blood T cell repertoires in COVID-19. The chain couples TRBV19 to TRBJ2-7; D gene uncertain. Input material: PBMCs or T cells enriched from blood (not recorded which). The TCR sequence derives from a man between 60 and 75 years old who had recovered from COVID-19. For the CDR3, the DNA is TGTGCCAGTAGTATAGGGGCAACCTACGAGCAGTACTTC. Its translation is CASSIGATYEQYF.